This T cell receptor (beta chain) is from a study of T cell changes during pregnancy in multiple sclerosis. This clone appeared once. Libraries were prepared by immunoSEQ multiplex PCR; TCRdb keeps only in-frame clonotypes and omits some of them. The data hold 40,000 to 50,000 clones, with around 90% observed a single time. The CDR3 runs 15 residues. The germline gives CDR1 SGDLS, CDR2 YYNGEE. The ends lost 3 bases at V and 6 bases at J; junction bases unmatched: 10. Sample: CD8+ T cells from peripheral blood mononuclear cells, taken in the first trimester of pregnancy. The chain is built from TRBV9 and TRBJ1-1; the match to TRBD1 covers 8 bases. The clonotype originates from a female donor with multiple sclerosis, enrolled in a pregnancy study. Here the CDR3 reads CASSGGTGGWAEAFF. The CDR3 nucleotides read TGTGCCAGCAGCGGTGGGACAGGTGGTTGGGCTGAAGCTTTCTTT.